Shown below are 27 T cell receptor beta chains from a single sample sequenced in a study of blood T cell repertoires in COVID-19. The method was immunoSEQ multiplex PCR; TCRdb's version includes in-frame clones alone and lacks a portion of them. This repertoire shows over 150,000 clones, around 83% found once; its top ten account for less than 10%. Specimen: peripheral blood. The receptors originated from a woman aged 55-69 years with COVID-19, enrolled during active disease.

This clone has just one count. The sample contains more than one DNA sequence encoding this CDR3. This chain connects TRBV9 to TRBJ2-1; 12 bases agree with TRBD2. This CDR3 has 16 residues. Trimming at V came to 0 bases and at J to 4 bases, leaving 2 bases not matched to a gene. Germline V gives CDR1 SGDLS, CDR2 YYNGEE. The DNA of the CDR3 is TGTGCCAGCAGCGTAGTGGGGACTAGCGGGTACAATGAGCAGTTCTTC. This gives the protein CASSVVGTSGYNEQFF.

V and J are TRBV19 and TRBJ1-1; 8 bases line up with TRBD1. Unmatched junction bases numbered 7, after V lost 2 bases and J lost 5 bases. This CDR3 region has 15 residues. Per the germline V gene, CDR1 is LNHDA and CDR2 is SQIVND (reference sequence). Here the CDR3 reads CASSITDRGWTEAFF. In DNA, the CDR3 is TGTGCCAGTAGTATAACCGACAGGGGTTGGACTGAAGCTTTCTTT.

CDR3 coding DNA: TGTGCCATCAGTGAAAGGGAGGGAGACACTGAAGCTTTCTTT. This translates into CAISEREGDTEAFF. This chain links TRBV10-3 with TRBJ1-1; D is undetermined. Germline loops: CDR1 ENHRY, CDR2 SYGVKD. Trimming took 3 bases from V and 3 from J, leaving 11 bases between them. This CDR3 contains 14 residues.

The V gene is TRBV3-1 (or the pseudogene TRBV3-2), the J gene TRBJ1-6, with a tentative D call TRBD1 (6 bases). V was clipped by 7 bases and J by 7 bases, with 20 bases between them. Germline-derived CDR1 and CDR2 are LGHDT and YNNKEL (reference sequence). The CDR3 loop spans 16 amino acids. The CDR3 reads CASKPGGFQGNSPLHF. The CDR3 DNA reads TGTGCCAGCAAGCCGGGAGGGTTCCAGGGGAATTCACCCCTCCACTTT.

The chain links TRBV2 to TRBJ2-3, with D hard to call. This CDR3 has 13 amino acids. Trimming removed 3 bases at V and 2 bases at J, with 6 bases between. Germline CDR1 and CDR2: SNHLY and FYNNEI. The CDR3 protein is CASSEENTDTQYF. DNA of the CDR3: TGTGCCAGCAGTGAGGAGAACACAGATACGCAGTATTTT.

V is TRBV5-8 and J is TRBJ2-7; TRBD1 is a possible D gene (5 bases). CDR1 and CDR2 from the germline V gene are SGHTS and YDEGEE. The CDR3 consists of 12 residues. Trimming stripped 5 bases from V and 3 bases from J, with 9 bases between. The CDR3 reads CASSLQGYEQYF. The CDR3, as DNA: TGTGCCAGCAGTCTCCAGGGCTACGAGCAGTACTTC.

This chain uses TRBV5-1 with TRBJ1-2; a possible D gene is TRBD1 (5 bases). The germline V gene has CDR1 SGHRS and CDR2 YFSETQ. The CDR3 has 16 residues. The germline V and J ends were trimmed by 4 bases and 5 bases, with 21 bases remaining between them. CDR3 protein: CASSQQTGGVRYGYTF. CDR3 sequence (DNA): TGCGCCAGCAGCCAACAGACCGGGGGGGTGAGGTATGGCTACACCTTC.

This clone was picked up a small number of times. In DNA, the CDR3 is TGTGCCAGCTCACCGGGGCAAAACAAACTGGGTCAGCAGTACTTC. Translation gives CASSPGQNKLGQQYF. The chain employs TRBV18 and TRBJ2-7; weak D call: TRBD1 (5 bases). This CDR3 comprises 15 residues. Between the trimmed V and J ends, which lost 3 bases and 8 bases, there was a span of 20 bases. Germline CDR1 KGHSH, CDR2 LQKENI.

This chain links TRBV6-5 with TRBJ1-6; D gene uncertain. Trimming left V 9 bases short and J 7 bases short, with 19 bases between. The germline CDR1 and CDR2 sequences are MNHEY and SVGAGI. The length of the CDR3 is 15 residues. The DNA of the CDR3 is TGTGCCAGTCAACGCGACACTCGGGAGAATTCACCCCTCCACTTT. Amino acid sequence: CASQRDTRENSPLHF.

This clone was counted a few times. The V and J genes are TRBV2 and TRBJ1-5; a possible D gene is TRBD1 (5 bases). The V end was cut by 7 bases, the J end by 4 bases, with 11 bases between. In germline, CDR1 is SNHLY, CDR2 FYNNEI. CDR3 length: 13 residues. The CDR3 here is CASIGAANQPQHF. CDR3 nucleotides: TGTGCCAGCATAGGGGCGGCTAATCAGCCCCAGCATTTT.

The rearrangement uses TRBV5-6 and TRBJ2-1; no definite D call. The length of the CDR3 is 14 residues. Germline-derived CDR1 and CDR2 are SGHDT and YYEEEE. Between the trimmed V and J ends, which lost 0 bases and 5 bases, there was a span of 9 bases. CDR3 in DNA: TGTGCCAGCAGCTTGGGACTCACTGACAATGAGCAGTTCTTC. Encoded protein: CASSLGLTDNEQFF.

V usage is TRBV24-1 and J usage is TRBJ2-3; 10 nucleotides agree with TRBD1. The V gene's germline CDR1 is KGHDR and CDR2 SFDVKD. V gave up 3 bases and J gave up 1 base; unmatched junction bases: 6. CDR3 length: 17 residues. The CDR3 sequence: CATSDTTGTGGTDTQYF. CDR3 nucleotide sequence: TGTGCCACCAGTGATACAACCGGGACAGGGGGCACAGATACGCAGTATTTT.

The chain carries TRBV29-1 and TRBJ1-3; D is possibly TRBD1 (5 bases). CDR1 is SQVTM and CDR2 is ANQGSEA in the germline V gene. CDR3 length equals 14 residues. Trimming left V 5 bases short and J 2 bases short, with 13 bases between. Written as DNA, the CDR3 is TGCAGCGTTCCGGGGGGGGACGCTGGAAACACCATATATTTT. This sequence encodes CSVPGGDAGNTIYF.

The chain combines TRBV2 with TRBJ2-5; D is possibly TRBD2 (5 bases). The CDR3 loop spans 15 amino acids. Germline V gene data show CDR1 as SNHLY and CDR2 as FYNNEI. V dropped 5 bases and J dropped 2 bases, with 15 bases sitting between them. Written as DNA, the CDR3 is TGTGCCAGCAGTAGAGGACTCATGGGGCAAGAGACCCAGTACTTC. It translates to CASSRGLMGQETQYF.

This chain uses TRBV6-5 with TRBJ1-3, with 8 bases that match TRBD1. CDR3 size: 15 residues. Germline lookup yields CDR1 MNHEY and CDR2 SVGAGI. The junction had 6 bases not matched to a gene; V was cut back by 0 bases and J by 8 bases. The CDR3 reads CASSYSMTGEYTIYF. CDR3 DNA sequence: TGTGCCAGCAGTTACTCAATGACAGGGGAATACACCATATATTTT.

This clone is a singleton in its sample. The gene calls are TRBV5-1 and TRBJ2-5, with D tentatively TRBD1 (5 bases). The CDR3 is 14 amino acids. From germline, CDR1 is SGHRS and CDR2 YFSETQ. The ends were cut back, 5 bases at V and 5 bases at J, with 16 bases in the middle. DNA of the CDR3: TGCGCCAGCAGTAGGGGCCCCCCTGGGGAGACCCAGTACTTC. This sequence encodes CASSRGPPGETQYF.

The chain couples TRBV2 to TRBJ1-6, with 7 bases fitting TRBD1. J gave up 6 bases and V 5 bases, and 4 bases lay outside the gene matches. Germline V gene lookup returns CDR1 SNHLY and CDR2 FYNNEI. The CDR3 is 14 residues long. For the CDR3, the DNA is TGTGCCAGCAGTCGACAGGGACGTAATTCACCCCTCCACTTT. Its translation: CASSRQGRNSPLHF.

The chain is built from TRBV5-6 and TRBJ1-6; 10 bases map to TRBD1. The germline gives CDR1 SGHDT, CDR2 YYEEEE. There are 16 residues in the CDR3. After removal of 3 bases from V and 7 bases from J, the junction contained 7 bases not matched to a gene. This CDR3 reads CASSSGTGAPNSPLHF. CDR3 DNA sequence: TGTGCCAGCAGCTCCGGGACAGGGGCGCCCAATTCACCCCTCCACTTT.

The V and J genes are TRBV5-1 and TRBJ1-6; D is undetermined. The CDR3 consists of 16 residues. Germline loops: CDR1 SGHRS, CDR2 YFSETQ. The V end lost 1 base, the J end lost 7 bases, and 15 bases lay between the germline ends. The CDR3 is CASSLFGVPLNSPLHF. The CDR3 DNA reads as TGCGCCAGCAGCTTGTTCGGGGTCCCTTTGAATTCACCCCTCCACTTT.

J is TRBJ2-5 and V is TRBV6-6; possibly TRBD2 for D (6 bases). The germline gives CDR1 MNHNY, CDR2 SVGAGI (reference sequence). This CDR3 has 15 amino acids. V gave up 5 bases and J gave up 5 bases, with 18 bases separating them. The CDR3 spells CASSPPTRSGETQYF. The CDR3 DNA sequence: TGTGCCAGCAGTCCACCGACTAGGTCCGGCGAGACCCAGTACTTC.

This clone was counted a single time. In DNA, the CDR3 is TGTGCCAGTAGTATTTACAGAACTCATTCCTACAATGAGCAGTTCTTC. Amino acids: CASSIYRTHSYNEQFF. This chain links TRBV19 with TRBJ2-1; D uncertain. V lost 3 bases, J lost 1 base, and 13 bases lay in between. CDR3 size: 16 residues. Germline V gene sequence: CDR1 LNHDA, CDR2 SQIVND (reference sequence).

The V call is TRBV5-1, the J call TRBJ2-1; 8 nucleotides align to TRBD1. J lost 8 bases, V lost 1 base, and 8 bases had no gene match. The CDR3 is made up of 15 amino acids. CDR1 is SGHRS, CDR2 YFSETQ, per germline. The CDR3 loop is CASSLIGQGGHEQFF. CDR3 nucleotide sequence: TGCGCCAGCAGCTTGATCGGACAGGGTGGGCATGAGCAGTTCTTC. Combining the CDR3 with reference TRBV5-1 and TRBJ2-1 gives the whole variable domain KAGVTQTPRYLIKTRGQQVTLSCSPISGHRSVSWYQQTPGQGLQFLFEYFSETQRNKGNFPGRFSGRQFSNSRSEMNVSTLELGDSALYLCASSLIGQGGHEQFFGPGTRLTVL.

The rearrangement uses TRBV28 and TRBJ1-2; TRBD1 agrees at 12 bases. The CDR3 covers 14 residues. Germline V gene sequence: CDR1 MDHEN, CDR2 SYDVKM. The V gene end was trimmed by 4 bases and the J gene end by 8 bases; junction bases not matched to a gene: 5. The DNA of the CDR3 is TGTGCCAGCAGTTCGGGACAGGGGGCTTACGGCTACACCTTC. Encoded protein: CASSSGQGAYGYTF.

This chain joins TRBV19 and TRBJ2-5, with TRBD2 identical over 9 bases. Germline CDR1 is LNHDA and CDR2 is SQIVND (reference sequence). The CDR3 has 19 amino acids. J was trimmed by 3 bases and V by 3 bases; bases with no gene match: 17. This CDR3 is CASSIRGSSGMGWKETQYF. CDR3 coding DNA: TGTGCCAGTAGTATCAGGGGGTCTAGCGGGATGGGATGGAAAGAGACCCAGTACTTC.

CDR3: CASSQQRELETQYF. The DNA of the CDR3 is TGTGCCAGCAGCCAACAGCGGGAGTTAGAGACCCAGTACTTC. This chain links TRBV3-1 (or the pseudogene TRBV3-2) with TRBJ2-5; 8 bases are shared with TRBD2. Germline CDR1 and CDR2: LGHDT and YNNKEL (reference sequence). The CDR3 length is 14 residues. J was trimmed by 4 bases and V by 2 bases; bases with no gene match: 3.

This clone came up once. The CDR3 DNA is TGTGCCAGCAGCTTGGTCCAGGGCTTTTTCTCCTACAATGAGCAGTTCTTC. It specifies CASSLVQGFFSYNEQFF. The chain recombines TRBV5-5 with TRBJ2-1; D is possibly TRBD1 (5 bases). Trimming cost V 0 bases and J 0 bases, with 13 bases left between them. The CDR3 is 17 residues long. The germline V gene encodes CDR1 SGHKS and CDR2 YYEKEE (reference sequence).

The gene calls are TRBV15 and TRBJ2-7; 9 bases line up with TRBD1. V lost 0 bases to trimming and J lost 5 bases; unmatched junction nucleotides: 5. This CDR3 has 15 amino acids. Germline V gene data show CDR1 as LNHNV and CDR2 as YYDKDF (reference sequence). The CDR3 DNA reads TGTGCCACCAGCAGAGAACAGGGGGCGACGGACGAGCAGTACGTC. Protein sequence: CATSREQGATDEQYV.